Listed here are 14 T cell receptor beta chains from one sample, sequenced in a study of T cell responses to AZD1222 COVID-19 vaccine. The assay was immunoSEQ multiplex PCR, and TCRdb's table has in-frame clones only and misses some. The repertoire holds about 120,000 clones, with roughly 85% as singletons. Sequenced here: peripheral blood, sampled on day 0 of MenACWY control vaccination. The source is an adult in good health.

This clone came up a few times. The chain's CDR3 is CASSPGSRGSGQPQHF. As DNA, the CDR3 is TGTGCCAGCTCACCGGGATCCAGGGGGTCAGGTCAGCCCCAGCATTTT. This chain links TRBV18 with TRBJ1-5; 7 positions match TRBD1. The CDR3 is made up of 16 amino acids. In germline, CDR1 is KGHSH, CDR2 LQKENI. J gave up 6 bases and V 3 bases, and 11 bases lay outside the gene matches.

The chain links TRBV11-3 to TRBJ2-3; tentative D call: TRBD1 (5 bases). Germline loops: CDR1 SGHNT, CDR2 YENEEA. Deletions cut 4 bases from V and 1 base from J, with 12 bases between. The CDR3 loop spans 15 amino acids. CDR3 region: CASSSGGAGTDTQYF. Written as DNA, the CDR3 is TGTGCCAGCAGCTCGGGTGGGGCGGGCACAGATACGCAGTATTTT.

J is TRBJ2-1 and V is TRBV11-2; maybe TRBD2 (5 bases). The CDR3 is made up of 13 amino acids. In germline, CDR1 is SGHAT, CDR2 FQNNGV. The V end was cut by 2 bases, the J end by 9 bases, with 11 bases between. The CDR3 sequence is CASSLRERGEQFF. The CDR3 DNA reads TGTGCCAGCAGCTTACGTGAACGGGGTGAGCAGTTCTTC.

The rearrangement uses TRBV27 and TRBJ2-7, with TRBD2 identical over 14 bases. The ends lost 5 bases at V and 7 bases at J; junction bases unmatched: 7. CDR1 is MNHEY, CDR2 SMNVEV, per germline (reference sequence). CDR3 length: 15 amino acids. The CDR3 reads CASSPTSGGAWEQYF. The DNA for the CDR3 is TGTGCCAGCAGTCCGACTAGCGGGGGGGCGTGGGAGCAGTACTTC.

Here the CDR3 reads CATSDRVEPADTQYF. CDR3 sequence (DNA): TGTGCCACCAGTGACAGGGTTGAACCCGCAGATACGCAGTATTTT. The V call is TRBV24-1, the J call TRBJ2-3; perhaps TRBD1 as D (5 bases). With 4 bases removed from V and 4 bases from J, the gap between germline ends came to 14 bases. Germline loops: CDR1 KGHDR, CDR2 SFDVKD. The CDR3 spans 15 residues.

The chain combines TRBV7-8 with TRBJ1-2, with TRBD1 as a possible D gene (5 bases). Trimming cost V 5 bases and J 8 bases, with 21 bases left between them. Germline values: CDR1 SGHVS, CDR2 FQNEAQ. The CDR3 is made up of 15 amino acids. The DNA of the CDR3 is TGTGCCAGCAGCGACCCGGCGAGAGGGGAGAGGGGCTACACCTTC. Amino acid sequence: CASSDPARGERGYTF.

The chain uses TRBV3-1 (or the pseudogene TRBV3-2) and TRBJ2-3; D is uncertain. CDR3 length: 14 amino acids. V lost 3 bases to trimming and J lost 4 bases, with 11 bases between them. Germline V gene data show CDR1 as LGHDT and CDR2 as YNNKEL (reference sequence). This CDR3 is CASSHPQSPDTQYF. The CDR3 bases are TGTGCCAGCAGCCACCCGCAGTCCCCAGATACGCAGTATTTT.

This clone was observed a single time. V usage is TRBV5-1 and J usage is TRBJ1-3, with D perhaps TRBD1 (6 bases). Germline-derived CDR1 and CDR2 are SGHRS and YFSETQ. Trimming cost V 4 bases and J 0 bases, with 11 bases left between them. The CDR3 covers 15 residues. CDR3 sequence (DNA): TGCGCCAGCAGCCCGGGGACAAGCTCTGGAAACACCATATATTTT. It specifies CASSPGTSSGNTIYF.

V is TRBV19 and J is TRBJ2-7; TRBD1 matches 11 bases. The CDR3 runs to 15 residues. CDR1 LNHDA and CDR2 SQIVND come from the germline V gene (reference sequence). Trimming at V came to 5 bases and at J to 4 bases, leaving 7 bases not matched to a gene. The CDR3 sequence is CASSSSGTGGYEQYF. The CDR3 coding sequence is TGTGCCAGTAGTTCCTCCGGGACAGGGGGGTACGAGCAGTACTTC. The entire variable domain, with the rest obtained from reference TRBV19 and TRBJ2-7, is as follows: DGGITQSPKYLFRKEGQNVTLSCEQNLNHDAMYWYRQDPGQGLRLIYYSQIVNDFQKGDIAEGYSVSREKKESFPLTVTSAQKNPTAFYLCASSSSGTGGYEQYFGPGTRLTVT.

The DNA for the CDR3 is TGCAGCGGATGGGACGGGGAGATTTACGAGCAGTACTTC. This encodes CSGWDGEIYEQYF. The V and J genes are TRBV29-1 and TRBJ2-7; D may correspond to TRBD1 or TRBD2 (5 bases each). The CDR3 runs to 13 residues. The germline V gene has CDR1 SQVTM and CDR2 ANQGSEA. V lost 7 bases, J lost 4 bases, and 17 bases lay in between.

The chain is built from TRBV25-1 and TRBJ2-7; no clear D. Germline V CDR1 and CDR2: MGHDK, SYGVNS. There are 11 residues in the CDR3. Deletions cut 10 bases from V and 6 bases from J, with 13 bases between. The CDR3 nucleotides are TGTGCCACCCCCTGTCACGGCGAGCAGTACTTC. Translated: CATPCHGEQYF.

This chain links TRBV19 with TRBJ1-3; no clear D. With 5 bases removed from V and 8 bases from J, the gap between germline ends came to 7 bases. The CDR3 is 11 amino acids. CDR1 and CDR2 from the germline V gene are LNHDA and SQIVND (reference sequence). The CDR3 is CASSSSDTIYF. In DNA form, the CDR3 reads TGTGCCAGTAGTTCATCGGACACCATATATTTT. Full variable domain (missing parts from reference TRBV19 and TRBJ1-3): DGGITQSPKYLFRKEGQNVTLSCEQNLNHDAMYWYRQDPGQGLRLIYYSQIVNDFQKGDIAEGYSVSREKKESFPLTVTSAQKNPTAFYLCASSSSDTIYFGEGSWLTVV.

The chain joins TRBV7-2 to TRBJ2-3; D unresolved. Trimming shortened V by 0 bases and J by 7 bases, and 5 bases separated the two germline ends. This CDR3 has 12 amino acids. The germline V gene has CDR1 SGHTA and CDR2 FQGNSA. The CDR3 reads CASSLARYTQYF. The CDR3 coding sequence is TGTGCCAGCAGCTTAGCGCGATATACGCAGTATTTT.

The chain has TRBV15 and TRBJ1-2; D is perhaps TRBD1 (6 bases). Germline values: CDR1 LNHNV, CDR2 YYDKDF (reference sequence). CDR3 length: 16 amino acids. V was shortened by 0 bases and J by 2 bases, with 13 bases between the two germline ends. DNA of the CDR3: TGTGCCACCAGCAGAGATCTCCCAGGGGCAAACTATGGCTACACCTTC. Translating it yields CATSRDLPGANYGYTF.